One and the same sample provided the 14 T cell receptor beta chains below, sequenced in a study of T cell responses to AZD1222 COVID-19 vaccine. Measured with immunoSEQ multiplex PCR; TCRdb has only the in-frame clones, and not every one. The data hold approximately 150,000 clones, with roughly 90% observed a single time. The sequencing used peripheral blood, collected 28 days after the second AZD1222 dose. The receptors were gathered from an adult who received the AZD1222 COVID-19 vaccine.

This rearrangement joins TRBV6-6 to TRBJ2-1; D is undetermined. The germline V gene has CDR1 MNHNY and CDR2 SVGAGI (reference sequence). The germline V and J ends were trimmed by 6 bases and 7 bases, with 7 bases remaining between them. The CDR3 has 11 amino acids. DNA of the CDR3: TGTGCCAGCAGCCATAAGAATGAGCAGTTCTTC. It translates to CASSHKNEQFF.

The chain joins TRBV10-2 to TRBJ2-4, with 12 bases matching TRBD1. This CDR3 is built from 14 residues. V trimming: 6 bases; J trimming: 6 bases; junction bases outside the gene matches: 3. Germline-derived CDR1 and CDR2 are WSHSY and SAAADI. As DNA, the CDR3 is TGCGCCAGCAGAGGGACAGGGGGCCCAAACATTCAGTACTTC. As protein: CASRGTGGPNIQYF.

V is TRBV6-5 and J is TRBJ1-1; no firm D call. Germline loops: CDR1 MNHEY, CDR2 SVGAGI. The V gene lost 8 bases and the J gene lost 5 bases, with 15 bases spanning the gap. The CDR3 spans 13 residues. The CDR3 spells CASGVREETEAFF. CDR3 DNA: TGTGCCAGCGGGGTCCGGGAAGAAACTGAAGCTTTCTTT.

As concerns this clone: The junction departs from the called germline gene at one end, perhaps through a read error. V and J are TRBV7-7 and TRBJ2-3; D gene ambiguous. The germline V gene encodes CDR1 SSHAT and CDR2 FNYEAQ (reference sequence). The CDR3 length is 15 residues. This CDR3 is CASSLGSGVTDTQYF. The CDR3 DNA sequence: TGTGCTAGCAGCTTAGGGTCCGGAGTCACAGATACGCAGTATTTT.

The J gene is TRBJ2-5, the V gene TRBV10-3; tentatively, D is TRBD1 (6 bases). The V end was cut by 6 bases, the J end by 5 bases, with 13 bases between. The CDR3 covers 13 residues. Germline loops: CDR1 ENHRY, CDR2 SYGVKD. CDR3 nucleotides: TGTGCCATCAGGGCGACAGGTGAGGAGACCCAGTACTTC. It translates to CAIRATGEETQYF.

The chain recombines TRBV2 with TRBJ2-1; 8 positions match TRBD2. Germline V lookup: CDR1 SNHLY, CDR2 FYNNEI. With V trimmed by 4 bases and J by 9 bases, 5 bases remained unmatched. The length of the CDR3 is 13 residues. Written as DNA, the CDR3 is TGTGCCAGCAGTGTGGGGACTAGAGGTGAGCAGTTCTTC. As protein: CASSVGTRGEQFF.

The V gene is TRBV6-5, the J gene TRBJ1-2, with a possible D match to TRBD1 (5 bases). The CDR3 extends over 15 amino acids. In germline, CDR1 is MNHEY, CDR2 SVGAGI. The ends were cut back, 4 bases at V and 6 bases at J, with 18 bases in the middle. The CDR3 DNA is TGTGCCAGCAGTTCCTTAGGACGGGGGATTAATGGCTACACCTTC. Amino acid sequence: CASSSLGRGINGYTF.

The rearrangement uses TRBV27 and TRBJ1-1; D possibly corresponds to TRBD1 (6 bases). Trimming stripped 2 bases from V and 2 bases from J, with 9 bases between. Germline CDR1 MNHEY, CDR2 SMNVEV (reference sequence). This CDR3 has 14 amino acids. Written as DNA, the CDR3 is TGTGCCAGCAGTTTAATCAGGGGAAACACTGAAGCTTTCTTT. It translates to CASSLIRGNTEAFF.

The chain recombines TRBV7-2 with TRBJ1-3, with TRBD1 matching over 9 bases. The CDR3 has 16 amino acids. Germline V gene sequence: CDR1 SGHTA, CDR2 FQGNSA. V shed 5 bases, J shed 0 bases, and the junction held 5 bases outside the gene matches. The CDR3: CASSPTGGVSGNTIYF. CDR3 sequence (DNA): TGTGCCAGCAGCCCAACAGGGGGCGTCTCTGGAAACACCATATATTTT.

The CDR3 region is CASKKTTGAAYNEQFF. The CDR3 nucleotides read TGCGCCAGCAAAAAAACGACAGGGGCGGCCTACAATGAGCAGTTCTTC. V is TRBV5-1 and J is TRBJ2-1; 8 nucleotides match TRBD1. The CDR3 has 16 amino acids. Germline V gives CDR1 SGHRS, CDR2 YFSETQ. J gave up 2 bases and V 6 bases, and 10 bases lay outside the gene matches.

The CDR3: CASSLVAFEAFF. Written as DNA, the CDR3 is TGTGCCAGCAGCTTAGTGGCGTTCGAAGCTTTCTTT. The chain is built from TRBV11-2 and TRBJ1-1; no clear D gene. Germline V gene sequence: CDR1 SGHAT, CDR2 FQNNGV. V lost 1 base, J lost 8 bases, and 8 bases lay in between. This CDR3 region has 12 residues. Drawing the rest from reference TRBV11-2 and TRBJ1-1, the complete variable domain is EAGVAQSPRYKIIEKRQSVAFWCNPISGHATLYWYQQILGQGPKLLIQFQNNGVVDDSQLPKDRFSAERLKGVDSTLKIQPAKLEDSAVYLCASSLVAFEAFFGQGTRLTVV.

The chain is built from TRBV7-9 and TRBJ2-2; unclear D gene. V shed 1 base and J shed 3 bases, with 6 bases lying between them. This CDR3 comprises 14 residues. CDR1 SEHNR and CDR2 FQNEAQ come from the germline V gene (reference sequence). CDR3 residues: CASSLERYTGELFF. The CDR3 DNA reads TGTGCCAGCAGCTTAGAACGGTACACCGGGGAGCTGTTTTTT.

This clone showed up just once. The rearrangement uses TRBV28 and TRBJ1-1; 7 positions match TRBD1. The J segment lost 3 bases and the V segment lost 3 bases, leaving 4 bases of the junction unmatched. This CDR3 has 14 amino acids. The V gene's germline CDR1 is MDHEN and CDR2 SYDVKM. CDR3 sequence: CASSFYDRDTEAFF. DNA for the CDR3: TGTGCCAGCAGTTTCTACGACAGGGACACTGAAGCTTTCTTT.

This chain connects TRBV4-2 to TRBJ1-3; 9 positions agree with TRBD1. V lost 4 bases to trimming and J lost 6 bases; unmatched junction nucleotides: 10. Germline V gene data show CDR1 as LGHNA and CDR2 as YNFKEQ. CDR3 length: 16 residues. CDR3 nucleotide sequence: TGTGCCAGCAGCCCGCCGGGACAGGGAGAGGAAAACACCATATATTTT. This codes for CASSPPGQGEENTIYF.